Listed below are T cell receptor beta chains from one sample, sequenced in a study of T cells after yellow fever vaccination. TCRdb passed the 5' RACE reads through MiXCR, listing each CDR3 protein once. The table lists about 32,000 distinct CDR3 sequences, 6% to 8.5% of them singletons, with 20% to 25% in the top ten. The sample in question was PBMCs, either bulk or a sorted T-cell subset (CD4+, CD8+, memory, or dextramer-sorted; not recorded which), obtained on the day of the first yellow fever vaccination. The receptors were sampled from a young man who received the YFV17D yellow fever vaccine. Both conserved end residues are part of each CDR3. The D gene is left open where the match is weak.

>-|TRBV7-2|TRBJ2-3
CASSFSWVSTDTQYF
>-|TRBV12-3/TRBV12-4|TRBJ1-1
CASSLLQGRGTEAFF
>-|TRBV24-1|TRBJ1-1
CATSDSVIPLTEAFF
>TRBD2|TRBV3-1|TRBJ2-3
CASTATSAFYTDTQYF
>-|TRBV30|TRBJ1-3
CAWSRGAISGNTIYF
>-|TRBV30|TRBJ2-7
CAWSVGGPEQYF
>TRBD1|TRBV5-1|TRBJ1-3
CASSDRDRGRGNTIYF
>-|TRBV24-1|TRBJ1-2
CATSGGYGYTF
>TRBD2|TRBV6-1|TRBJ2-5
CASSELAGGSETQYF
>-|TRBV6-2/TRBV6-3|TRBJ1-1
CASSDPDKEEAFF
>-|TRBV20-1|TRBJ1-2
CSASPRLLGYTF
>-|TRBV20-1|TRBJ2-4
CSAHTGAGEIQYF